These 14 T cell receptor beta chains came from one sample sequenced in a study of blood T cell repertoires in COVID-19. This table comes from immunoSEQ multiplex PCR, and its TCRdb copy is limited to in-frame clones, with some not included. This sample has approximately 260,000 clones, with roughly nine tenths found just once. The sequenced sample was PBMCs or T cells enriched from blood (not recorded which). These receptors were obtained from a woman aged 25 to 39 with acute COVID-19.

This clone has a handful of counts. The chain joins TRBV10-3 to TRBJ2-5, with TRBD2 matching 8 bases. The CDR3 is made up of 13 amino acids. Germline V gene data show CDR1 as ENHRY and CDR2 as SYGVKD. The ends lost 6 bases at V and 4 bases at J; junction bases unmatched: 4. The CDR3 spells CAIRGTSSETQYF. DNA for the CDR3: TGTGCCATCAGGGGGACTAGTTCAGAGACCCAGTACTTC.

V gene TRBV5-1 combines with J gene TRBJ2-3; 8 bases match TRBD1. Unmatched junction bases numbered 7, after V lost 4 bases and J lost 3 bases. CDR3 size: 15 residues. Germline lookup yields CDR1 SGHRS and CDR2 YFSETQ. DNA for the CDR3: TGCGCCAGCAGCGGACAGGGAGAAGGTACAGATACGCAGTATTTT. Translating it yields CASSGQGEGTDTQYF. The entire variable domain, with the rest obtained from reference TRBV5-1 and TRBJ2-3, is as follows: KAGVTQTPRYLIKTRGQQVTLSCSPISGHRSVSWYQQTPGQGLQFLFEYFSETQRNKGNFPGRFSGRQFSNSRSEMNVSTLELGDSALYLCASSGQGEGTDTQYFGPGTRLTVL.

The chain links TRBV28 to TRBJ2-1, with 9 positions matching TRBD2. The CDR3 contains 16 residues. The germline CDR1 and CDR2 sequences are MDHEN and SYDVKM. Trimming cost V 4 bases and J 0 bases; bases outside gene matches: 4. Here the CDR3 reads CASSSGTSFSYNEQFF. The CDR3 DNA reads TGTGCCAGCAGTTCCGGGACTAGCTTCTCCTACAATGAGCAGTTCTTC.

V gene TRBV4-3 combines with J gene TRBJ2-1, with D uncertain. This CDR3 spans 18 amino acids. The V and J ends lost 1 base and 6 bases respectively, with 22 bases between them. CDR1 LGHNA and CDR2 YSLEER come from the germline V gene. CDR3 sequence (DNA): TGCGCCAGCAGCCAAGCTTATGATGAGCTAGTTCTGCCCAATGAGCAGTTCTTC. Translated, it gives CASSQAYDELVLPNEQFF.

The CDR3 here is CASAGLLGNTIYF. The CDR3 nucleotides are TGTGCCAGCGCAGGACTACTTGGAAACACCATATATTTT. The V gene is TRBV28, the J gene TRBJ1-3; no clear D. Germline CDR1 and CDR2: MDHEN and SYDVKM. Trimming cost V 8 bases and J 3 bases, with 11 bases left between them. The CDR3 sequence is 13 residues long.

J is TRBJ1-6 and V is TRBV19, with a possible D match to TRBD1 (5 bases). The V gene lost 8 bases and the J gene lost 0 bases, with 8 bases spanning the gap. The CDR3 is made up of 14 amino acids. Germline V lookup: CDR1 LNHDA, CDR2 SQIVND (reference sequence). CDR3 nucleotides: TGTGCCAGTGGGGGGAGCTCCTATAATTCACCCCTCCACTTT. It encodes CASGGSSYNSPLHF.

V gene TRBV6-5 combines with J gene TRBJ1-1, with D maybe TRBD1 (5 bases). Between the trimmed V and J ends, which lost 3 bases and 8 bases, there was a span of 10 bases. This CDR3 region has 12 residues. Germline V gene lookup returns CDR1 MNHEY and CDR2 SVGAGI. CDR3 coding DNA: TGTGCCAGCAGTTATCTCGCAGGGGAAGCTTTCTTT. As protein: CASSYLAGEAFF.

The V and J genes are TRBV28 and TRBJ1-5, with TRBD1 matching 7 bases. J was trimmed by 3 bases and V by 6 bases; bases with no gene match: 8. The germline V gene encodes CDR1 MDHEN and CDR2 SYDVKM. The CDR3 is 15 amino acids. CDR3 sequence reads: CASRTDRAANQPQHF. The CDR3, as DNA: TGTGCCAGCAGGACCGACAGGGCCGCCAATCAGCCCCAGCATTTT.

The V call is TRBV19, the J call TRBJ1-5; D ambiguous. This CDR3 contains 13 residues. The V gene's germline CDR1 is LNHDA and CDR2 SQIVND (reference sequence). Trimming stripped 6 bases from V and 0 bases from J, with 6 bases between. The CDR3 here is CASREHSNQPQHF. The CDR3 DNA sequence: TGTGCCAGTAGAGAGCATAGCAATCAGCCCCAGCATTTT.

Here the CDR3 DNA reads TGTGCCTGGAGAGGCCCAGGGGCTACTGAAGCTTTCTTT. This gives the protein CAWRGPGATEAFF. V gene TRBV30 combines with J gene TRBJ1-1, with D tentatively TRBD1 (6 bases). Between the trimmed V and J ends, which lost 3 bases and 5 bases, there was a span of 13 bases. In germline, CDR1 is GTSNPN, CDR2 SVGIG (reference sequence). The CDR3 sequence is 13 residues long.

The chain employs TRBV13 and TRBJ1-1; D remains ambiguous. The length of the CDR3 is 13 residues. V dropped 4 bases and J dropped 2 bases, with 8 bases sitting between them. Germline CDR1 reads PRHDT; CDR2 reads FYEKMQ (reference sequence). The DNA for the CDR3 is TGTGCCAGCAGCTCAAACATTAACACTGAAGCTTTCTTT. Translating gives CASSSNINTEAFF. Variable domain in full (rest from reference TRBV13 and TRBJ1-1): AAGVIQSPRHLIKEKRETATLKCYPIPRHDTVYWYQQGPGQDPQFLISFYEKMQSDKGSIPDRFSAQQFSDYHSELNMSSLELGDSALYFCASSSNINTEAFFGQGTRLTVV.

This clone was counted a few times. This sequence joins TRBV10-2 and TRBJ2-2; 8 bases agree with TRBD1. CDR1 is WSHSY and CDR2 is SAAADI in the germline V gene. The CDR3 totals 16 residues. The trim removed 6 bases at V and 0 bases at J, leaving 6 bases unmatched. The CDR3 spells CASRDAGGANTGELFF. The CDR3 DNA sequence: TGCGCCAGCAGGGACGCAGGGGGCGCGAACACCGGGGAGCTGTTTTTT.

The chain combines TRBV7-9 with TRBJ1-1; no definite D call. The CDR3 extends over 14 amino acids. With 5 bases removed from V and 5 bases from J, the gap between germline ends came to 15 bases. Germline V gene lookup returns CDR1 SEHNR and CDR2 FQNEAQ (reference sequence). CDR3: CASSNGAMRTEAFF. In nucleotides, the CDR3 is TGTGCCAGCAGCAACGGAGCAATGCGGACTGAAGCTTTCTTT.

This clone was detected only once. The chain couples TRBV4-1 to TRBJ1-6, with 12 bases that match TRBD1. With V trimmed by 4 bases and J by 4 bases, 8 bases remained unmatched. The CDR3 extends over 18 amino acids. Germline-derived CDR1 and CDR2 are MGHRA and YSYEKL. The CDR3 spells CASSPGDRGRSYNSPLHF. The CDR3, as DNA: TGCGCCAGCAGCCCCGGGGACAGGGGGCGTTCTTATAATTCACCCCTCCACTTT.